These T cell receptor beta chains were read from a single sample in a study of T cells after somatic rescue of genetic block. This table comes from immunoSEQ multiplex PCR, and its TCRdb copy is limited to in-frame clones, with some not included. In the table there are approximately 78,000 clones, approximately 91% of which are singletons. Sequenced material: peripheral blood mononuclear cells (PBMCs). The receptors come from a man aged 30 to 39. Each CDR3 is given with its conserved first and last residue. The D gene is left open where the match is weak. Rows may omit the clone size; those that give it use once, few, many or a size class.

TRBV5-1	.	TRBJ2-7	.	TGCGCCAGCAGCTTGTCTTCGGACAGCTCCTACGAGCAGTACTTC	CASSLSSDSSYEQYF
TRBV4-1	.	TRBJ1-1	.	TGCGCCAGCAGCCCCAGGGGTGGCACTGAAGCTTTCTTT	CASSPRGGTEAFF
TRBV2	.	TRBJ1-2	.	TGTGCCAGCAGTGACCACGATTATGGCTACACCTTC	CASSDHDYGYTF
TRBV9	.	TRBJ1-6	.	TGTGCCAGCAGCGACCACGGCAGGGGAAATTCACCCCTCCACTTT	CASSDHGRGNSPLHF
TRBV5-1	.	TRBJ2-5	.	TGCGCCAGCAGCTTGAATCGGGGCGCGGAGACCCAGTACTTC	CASSLNRGAETQYF
TRBV28	TRBD1	TRBJ1-2	few	TGTGCCAGCAGTGCCAACAGGGGAGGATTGGATGGCTACACCTTC	CASSANRGGLDGYTF
TRBV7-2	TRBD1	TRBJ1-3	few	TGTGCCAGCAGCTTAGGGGACAGCCGAACGGGAAACACCATATATTTT	CASSLGDSRTGNTIYF
TRBV13	TRBD2	TRBJ2-1	once	TGTGCCAGCAGCTTAGGCGCGGGAGGCAGGCCATTCTTC	CASSLGAGGRPFF
TRBV15	.	TRBJ2-3	.	TGTGCCACCAGCCGTGCGGTTGTAGCGGATACGCAGTATTTT	CATSRAVVADTQYF
TRBV28	.	TRBJ1-5	.	TGTGCCAGCAGTTTGCGGACAGCGAATCAGCCCCAGCATTTT	CASSLRTANQPQHF
TRBV13	.	TRBJ1-2	.	TGTGCCAGCAGCTTAGGTCAGACTAACTATGGCTACACCTTC	CASSLGQTNYGYTF
TRBV2	TRBD2	TRBJ2-1	.	TGTGCCAGCAGGATAGCGGGGGAAAACAATGAGCAGTTCTTC	CASRIAGENNEQFF
TRBV14	TRBD2	TRBJ2-2	.	TGTGCCAGCAGCCGGCTAGCGGGGGTAAACACCGGGGAGCTGTTTTTT	CASSRLAGVNTGELFF
TRBV7-2	TRBD1	TRBJ1-2	.	TGTGCCAGCAGCTCCGTTACAGGGGCTGTCTATGGCTACACCTTC	CASSSVTGAVYGYTF
TRBV7-8	.	TRBJ1-2	.	TGTGCCAGCAGGGCACGGGGGGCTAGAGGCTACACCTTC	CASRARGARGYTF
TRBV7-9	.	TRBJ2-1	.	TGTGCCAGCAGCTTGTATGAGCAGTTCTTC	CASSLYEQFF
TRBV7-9	TRBD2	TRBJ2-7	.	TGTGCCAGCAGCTCACCGGGACTAGCGGGAGGGCCGGCGTATCAGTACTTC	CASSSPGLAGGPAYQYF
TRBV5-1	.	TRBJ2-5	.	TGCGCCAGCAGCCCCCCCGCGTGGCGGGCAACGAGGGTTGAGACCCAGTACTTC	CASSPPAWRATRVETQYF
TRBV6-1	.	TRBJ2-2	.	TGTGCCAGCAGTGGGGGTCGGTTCCTGCCCGGGGAGCTGTTTTTT	CASSGGRFLPGELFF
TRBV27	TRBD2	TRBJ2-1	.	TGTGCCAGCAGTTTAGGACTAGCTGGAATGCAGTTCTTC	CASSLGLAGMQFF
TRBV13	.	TRBJ2-3	.	TGTGCCAGCAGCTTCAGCACAGATACGCAGTATTTT	CASSFSTDTQYF
TRBV5-6	TRBD1	TRBJ2-7	.	TGTGCCAGCGGTTTGGTTAGGACAGGGGGGCTCTACGAGCAGTACTTC	CASGLVRTGGLYEQYF
TRBV7-9	.	TRBJ2-1	.	TGTGCCAGCAGCTCCGGGGGCTACAATGAGCAGTTCTTC	CASSSGGYNEQFF
TRBV4-3	TRBD2	TRBJ2-5	.	TGCGCCAGCAGCCAGGAGCGGGAGAGGGTGGAGACCCAGTACTTC	CASSQERERVETQYF
TRBV4-2	.	TRBJ2-2	.	TGTGCCAGCAGCCAAGATTTCGACGGGGAGCTGTTTTTT	CASSQDFDGELFF
TRBV2	.	TRBJ2-6	once	TGTGCCAGCAGTGAGGAAAGCTCTGGGGCCAACGTCCTGACTTTC	CASSEESSGANVLTF
TRBV28	.	TRBJ1-1	.	TGTGCCAGCAGTTTTACGGGACGGACTGAAGCTTTCTTT	CASSFTGRTEAFF
TRBV4-1	TRBD2	TRBJ2-7	once	TGCGCCAGCAGCCACAGCGGGGGAGGGATGGTGGGCTTTGAGCAGTACTTC	CASSHSGGGMVGFEQYF
TRBV19	TRBD2	TRBJ2-1	.	TGTGCCAGTAGTTCGGGGTACCTAGCGGGGGACCAGAGCTCCTACAATGAGCAGTTCTTC	CASSSGYLAGDQSSYNEQFF
TRBV28	.	TRBJ2-7	.	TGTGCCAGCAGGGGGGGGACAGCCTACGAGCAGTACTTC	CASRGGTAYEQYF
TRBV9	.	TRBJ2-2	.	TGTGCCAGCAGCGATCTATTGGGGACCGGGGAGCTGTTTTTT	CASSDLLGTGELFF
TRBV5-4	TRBD1	TRBJ1-1	.	TGTGCCAGCAGCTCGGGGTTGGGGACAGGGGGTACTGAAGCTTTCTTT	CASSSGLGTGGTEAFF
TRBV20-1	.	TRBJ2-7	.	TGCAGTGCTTCCGACTGGTACGAGCAGTACTTC	CSASDWYEQYF
TRBV7-9	.	TRBJ2-7	.	TGTGCCAGCAGCTTAGCTCTCACCTACGAGCAGTACTTC	CASSLALTYEQYF
TRBV6-5	.	TRBJ1-5	.	TGTGCCAGCAGTTACTCGGACCGACAGCCCCAGCATTTT	CASSYSDRQPQHF
TRBV2	TRBD1	TRBJ2-7	.	TGTGCCAGCAGGGACAGGGGGTACGAGCAGTACTTC	CASRDRGYEQYF
TRBV6-5	.	TRBJ1-2	.	TGTGCCAGCAGTCACCCCGGGGAGGGAAACTATGGCTACACCTTC	CASSHPGEGNYGYTF
TRBV7-2	.	TRBJ2-3	.	TGTGCCAGCAGCTTGGAGGTTGGGCCCGATACGCAGTATTTT	CASSLEVGPDTQYF
TRBV5-6	.	TRBJ2-7	.	TGTGCCAGCAGCCCCGAATCGGGTGAGCAGTACTTC	CASSPESGEQYF
TRBV7-6	.	TRBJ2-2	once	TGTGCCAGCAGCTTAATTACCGGGGAGCTGTTTTTT	CASSLITGELFF